One sample yielded the 7 T cell receptor beta chains listed below, sequenced in a study of blood T cell repertoires in COVID-19. Sequencing was performed with immunoSEQ multiplex PCR; in TCRdb, only in-frame clones are kept and a portion is missing. The table has some 130,000 clones, 65% to 80% seen once. What was sequenced was peripheral blood. Every receptor here comes from a man aged 55 to 69 with acute or convalescent COVID-19.

V is TRBV5-1 and J is TRBJ2-5; TRBD2 aligns across 10 bases. This CDR3 is built from 14 residues. Germline CDR1 SGHRS, CDR2 YFSETQ. Trimming removed 5 bases from V and 5 bases from J; junction bases left unmatched: 6. The CDR3: CASRSGRAEETQYF. In DNA form, the CDR3 reads TGCGCCAGCAGAAGCGGGAGGGCGGAGGAGACCCAGTACTTC.

The chain links TRBV28 to TRBJ1-4; the match to TRBD1 covers 8 bases. J was trimmed by 8 bases and V by 8 bases; bases with no gene match: 7. There are 13 residues in the CDR3. CDR1 is MDHEN, CDR2 SYDVKM, per germline. The CDR3 DNA reads as TGTGCCAGCCTGGACAGGGTGAGGGAAAAACTGTTTTTT. Translation gives CASLDRVREKLFF.

The rearrangement uses TRBV19 and TRBJ2-1; tentatively, D is TRBD2 (6 bases). V was shortened by 3 bases and J by 4 bases, with 16 bases between the two germline ends. Germline loops: CDR1 LNHDA, CDR2 SQIVND (reference sequence). The CDR3 is 16 residues long. CDR3 residues: CASSMTPAGSYNEQFF. The CDR3 region has the DNA TGTGCCAGTAGTATGACTCCAGCGGGCTCTTACAATGAGCAGTTCTTC. Full variable domain (outside the CDR3, taken from reference TRBV19 and TRBJ2-1): DGGITQSPKYLFRKEGQNVTLSCEQNLNHDAMYWYRQDPGQGLRLIYYSQIVNDFQKGDIAEGYSVSREKKESFPLTVTSAQKNPTAFYLCASSMTPAGSYNEQFFGPGTRLTVL.

The J gene is TRBJ2-7, the V gene TRBV5-1; 10 nucleotides align to TRBD1. Germline assignment: CDR1 SGHRS and CDR2 YFSETQ. This CDR3 has 14 amino acids. J was trimmed by 6 bases and V by 0 bases; bases with no gene match: 3. DNA for the CDR3: TGCGCCAGCAGCTTGGGACAGGGGGCCTCCGAGCAGTACTTC. It yields the protein CASSLGQGASEQYF.

CDR3 sequence: CASSLVVQNEQFF. The CDR3 nucleotides read TGCGCCAGCAGCTTGGTTGTCCAGAATGAGCAGTTCTTC. V and J are TRBV5-1 and TRBJ2-1; D not certain. Per the germline V gene, CDR1 is SGHRS and CDR2 is YFSETQ. This CDR3 region has 13 residues. V was clipped by 0 bases and J by 7 bases, with 8 bases between them.

The chain carries TRBV5-8 and TRBJ1-2; tentatively, D is TRBD1 (6 bases). The CDR3 is 13 residues long. The germline V gene encodes CDR1 SGHTS and CDR2 YDEGEE. V was cut by 4 bases and J by 2 bases, with 9 bases left in between. The CDR3 spells CASSPDSNYGYTF. CDR3 sequence (DNA): TGTGCCAGCAGCCCGGACAGCAACTATGGCTACACCTTC.

This sequence joins TRBV6-5 and TRBJ2-7, with 10 bases aligning to TRBD2. Germline V lookup: CDR1 MNHEY, CDR2 SVGAGI. The junction had 11 bases not matched to a gene; V was cut back by 5 bases and J by 7 bases. CDR3 length: 15 amino acids. The CDR3 protein is CASSRAGGPSREQYF. The CDR3 DNA reads as TGTGCCAGCAGTCGAGCGGGAGGGCCTAGTCGGGAGCAGTACTTC.